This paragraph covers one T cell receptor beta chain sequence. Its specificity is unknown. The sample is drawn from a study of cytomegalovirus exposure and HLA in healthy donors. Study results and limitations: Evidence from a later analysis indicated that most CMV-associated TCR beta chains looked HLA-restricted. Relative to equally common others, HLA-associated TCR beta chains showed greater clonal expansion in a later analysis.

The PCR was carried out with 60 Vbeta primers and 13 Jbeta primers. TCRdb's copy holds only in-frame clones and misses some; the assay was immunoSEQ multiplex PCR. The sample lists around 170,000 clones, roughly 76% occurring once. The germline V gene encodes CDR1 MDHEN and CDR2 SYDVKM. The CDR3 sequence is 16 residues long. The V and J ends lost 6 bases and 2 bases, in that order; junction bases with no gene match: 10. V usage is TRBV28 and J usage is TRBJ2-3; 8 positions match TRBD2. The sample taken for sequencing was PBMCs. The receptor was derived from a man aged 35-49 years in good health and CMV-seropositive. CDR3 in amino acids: CASRTGGPVYTDTQYF. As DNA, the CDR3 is TGTGCCAGCAGAACGGGGGGGCCAGTTTACACAGATACGCAGTATTTT.